This TCR beta chain stems from a study of molecular identifiers for immune sequencing clone quantification. Study-wide background: Replicates partitioned RNA from roughly 20,000 or 100,000 naive CD8 cells into five parts, sequencing four.

Previously described methods and listed TCR primers were used for bulk TCR libraries. TCRdb reprocessed the PCR reads via MiXCR and lists one record per CDR3 protein. The data hold 550,000 to 750,000 distinct CDR3 sequences, with 15% to 20% observed a single time. The junction had 10 bases not matched to a gene; V was cut back by 4 bases and J by 3 bases. The CDR3 consists of 18 residues. Per germline, CDR1 MDHEN and CDR2 SYDVKM. A CD8+CD4-CCR7+CD45RA+ phenotype served as the sorting definition for naive CD8 T cells. This TCR was sampled from a human donor in good health. Some libraries in this study had Jurkat cell RNA spiked in. The specimen sequenced was naive CD8+ T cells from blood, with Jurkat cell RNA spiked in. The subset denotes: FACS-sorted CD8+CD4-CCR7+CD45RA+ naive T cells. The chain joins TRBV28 to TRBJ2-2; 11 bases are shared with TRBD1. CDR3 sequence: CASSSPPGQGVHTGELFF. CDR3 nucleotide sequence: TGTGCCAGCAGTTCCCCTCCGGGACAGGGGGTCCACACCGGGGAGCTGTTTTTT.